This TCR beta chain is drawn from a study of CD8+ T cells in alopecia areata. Regarding the study as a whole: Clarity of TCR sharing across patients fell short of that in mice, possibly HLA-related.

There are 16 residues in the CDR3. After removal of 4 bases from V and 0 bases from J, the junction contained 5 bases not matched to a gene. CDR1 is FNHDT, CDR2 SITEND, per germline (reference sequence). The table lists this clone with a few counts. Its antigen is still unknown. Gene names and germline refer to mouse. The read ends 4 residues shy of where the CDR3 ends; the end is completed using the germline J gene. Following extraction, RNA underwent reverse transcription to cDNA, which served as the sequencing template. The data were produced by immunoSEQ multiplex PCR, yet TCRdb's version contains in-frame clones alone and is incomplete. The profile covers over 100,000 clones, none occurring a single time.

What was sequenced was lesional skin. The receptor was derived from a C3H/HeJ mouse with alopecia areata. This strain has MHC haplotype H2-k. This chain links TRBV19 with TRBJ2-3; TRBD1 agrees at 10 bases. The CDR3 bases that were read are TGTGCCAGCAGTCCCGGGACAGGGGTGAGTGCAGAA. Translation gives CASSPGTGVSAE. The entire CDR3 is CASSPGTGVSAETLYF.